What follows are 29 T cell receptor beta chains derived from one specimen sequenced in a study of cytomegalovirus exposure and HLA in healthy donors. 13 Jbeta primers and 60 Vbeta primers were used for the PCR. Profiling relied on immunoSEQ multiplex PCR, and the TCRdb table lists in-frame clones only, not all of them. The sample yields 270,000 or so clones, roughly 88% seen once. Specimen: PBMCs. These receptors originate from a man aged 35 to 55 in good health and CMV-seropositive.

The V gene is TRBV28, the J gene TRBJ2-5; TRBD1 matches at 7 bases. There are 14 residues in the CDR3. Germline assignment: CDR1 MDHEN and CDR2 SYDVKM. V was clipped by 5 bases and J by 5 bases; unmatched bases: 8. CDR3 amino acids: CASSTDRAMETQYF. CDR3 coding DNA: TGTGCCAGCAGTACCGACAGGGCAATGGAGACCCAGTACTTC.

The V gene is TRBV28, the J gene TRBJ2-1, with 9 bases fitting TRBD2. The CDR3 runs to 20 residues. V dropped 2 bases and J dropped 1; count of bases not matched to a gene: 15. Germline V gene sequence: CDR1 MDHEN, CDR2 SYDVKM. The CDR3 DNA sequence: TGTGCCAGCAGTTTACCCCTTTTAGCGGGAGCTTTAGGTTCCTACAATGAGCAGTTCTTC. Its translation is CASSLPLLAGALGSYNEQFF.

This clone appeared a single time. This chain connects TRBV18 to TRBJ1-1, with TRBD1 identical over 8 bases. Germline lookup yields CDR1 KGHSH and CDR2 LQKENI. The CDR3 runs to 12 residues. V lost 2 bases, J lost 11 bases, and 4 bases stayed unmatched. CDR3 in amino acids: CASSPGQGRAFF. DNA of the CDR3: TGTGCCAGCTCACCAGGACAGGGTAGGGCTTTCTTT. Based on the CDR3 plus reference TRBV18 and TRBJ1-1, the full variable domain is NAGVMQNPRHLVRRRGQEARLRCSPMKGHSHVYWYRQLPEEGLKFMVYLQKENIIDESGMPKERFSAEFPKEGPSILRIQQVVRGDSAAYFCASSPGQGRAFFGQGTRLTVV.

This chain connects TRBV28 to TRBJ1-1; D not resolved. Per the germline V gene, CDR1 is MDHEN and CDR2 is SYDVKM. The V end was cut by 8 bases, the J end by 3 bases, with 7 bases between. The CDR3 spans 11 residues. The CDR3 sequence: CASFQDTEAFF. The CDR3 bases are TGTGCCAGCTTCCAGGACACTGAAGCTTTCTTT.

This chain uses TRBV25-1 with TRBJ2-7, with D possibly matching TRBD1 (6 bases). Germline V gene sequence: CDR1 MGHDK, CDR2 SYGVNS. The V gene lost 3 bases and the J gene lost 3 bases, with 12 bases spanning the gap. This CDR3 region has 14 residues. The CDR3 loop reads CASSDPGQDYEQYF. CDR3 sequence (DNA): TGTGCCAGCAGTGACCCGGGACAAGACTACGAGCAGTACTTC.

J is TRBJ2-3 and V is TRBV18; TRBD2 might be the D (5 bases). The germline CDR1 and CDR2 sequences are KGHSH and LQKENI. The CDR3 is 11 amino acids. V gave up 3 bases and J gave up 12 bases, with 10 bases separating them. CDR3 sequence reads: CASSPEREQYF. In DNA, the CDR3 is TGTGCCAGCTCACCTGAGAGGGAACAGTATTTT.

The sample holds one count of this clone. This chain connects TRBV5-1 to TRBJ2-7; TRBD2 agrees at 13 bases. CDR1 SGHRS and CDR2 YFSETQ come from the germline V gene. After removal of 2 bases from V and 7 bases from J, the junction contained 6 bases not matched to a gene. The CDR3 extends over 15 amino acids. DNA of the CDR3: TGCGCCAGCAGCTTCGGACTAGCGGGAGCACATGAGCAGTACTTC. It codes for CASSFGLAGAHEQYF.

The V and J genes are TRBV28 and TRBJ2-5; tentative D call: TRBD2 (6 bases). The V and J ends lost 6 bases and 5 bases respectively, with 22 bases between them. CDR1 and CDR2 (germline): MDHEN, SYDVKM. The CDR3 runs to 16 residues. The DNA for the CDR3 is TGTGCCAGCAGCCCCACGGGAGCCCAATGGTCCGAGACCCAGTACTTC. Translation gives CASSPTGAQWSETQYF.

J is TRBJ1-5 and V is TRBV7-9; 9 bases are a match to TRBD1. This CDR3 is built from 14 residues. Trimming removed 4 bases from V and 7 bases from J; junction bases left unmatched: 5. Germline loops: CDR1 SEHNR, CDR2 FQNEAQ (reference sequence). The CDR3 loop reads CASSSGQGRQPQHF. The CDR3 bases are TGTGCCAGCAGCTCGGGACAGGGTAGACAGCCCCAGCATTTT.

The chain links TRBV28 to TRBJ1-1; no firm D call. Trimming removed 6 bases at V and 7 bases at J, with 12 bases between. From germline, CDR1 is MDHEN and CDR2 SYDVKM. This CDR3 is built from 12 residues. CDR3 sequence (DNA): TGTGCCAGCAGGAGGGCACCGGTTGAAGCTTTCTTT. Protein product: CASRRAPVEAFF.

This chain connects TRBV7-2 to TRBJ1-2; D possibly corresponds to TRBD1 (5 bases). The CDR3 contains 15 residues. Trimming removed 6 bases from V and 4 bases from J, with 18 bases in between. CDR1 is SGHTA and CDR2 is FQGNSA in the germline V gene. The CDR3 reads CASSSGADRVYGYTF. For the CDR3, the DNA is TGTGCCAGCAGTTCCGGCGCCGACAGAGTCTATGGCTACACCTTC.

The chain uses TRBV28 and TRBJ2-7; 9 bases align to TRBD1. Germline V gene data show CDR1 as MDHEN and CDR2 as SYDVKM. The CDR3 runs 12 residues. The junction had 8 bases not matched to a gene; V was cut back by 5 bases and J by 12 bases. The CDR3 sequence is CASSTGTGNRYF. DNA for the CDR3: TGTGCCAGCAGTACCGGGACAGGGAATCGGTACTTC.

The chain carries TRBV6-5 and TRBJ1-1, with D maybe TRBD1 (5 bases). Trimming cost V 6 bases and J 0 bases, with 8 bases left between them. This CDR3 contains 13 residues. Germline-derived CDR1 and CDR2 are MNHEY and SVGAGI. CDR3: CASRKQVNTEAFF. The CDR3 DNA is TGTGCCAGCAGAAAACAGGTGAACACTGAAGCTTTCTTT.

The J gene is TRBJ1-2, the V gene TRBV6-5; the D is unclear. V gave up 0 bases and J gave up 5 bases, with 7 bases separating them. This CDR3 contains 13 residues. Germline CDR1 is MNHEY and CDR2 is SVGAGI. The CDR3 DNA sequence: TGTGCCAGCAGTTACTCTACGGTATATGGCTACACCTTC. This codes for CASSYSTVYGYTF.

The V gene is TRBV2, the J gene TRBJ2-3; TRBD2 matches at 9 bases. The CDR3 is 18 residues long. Germline-derived CDR1 and CDR2 are SNHLY and FYNNEI. V gave up 11 bases and J gave up 0 bases; unmatched junction bases: 18. In nucleotides, the CDR3 is TGTGCCTCAGCGGGCCCCCCGACTAGCGGCGCTAGCACAGATACGCAGTATTTT. Its translation: CASAGPPTSGASTDTQYF.

The J gene is TRBJ2-2, the V gene TRBV4-2; TRBD2 matches 9 bases. J was trimmed by 5 bases and V by 0 bases; bases with no gene match: 10. This CDR3 comprises 18 residues. Germline loops: CDR1 LGHNA, CDR2 YNFKEQ. CDR3 DNA sequence: TGTGCCAGCAGCCAAGAGGGGCTAGCGGGACATAGTACCGGGGAGCTGTTTTTT. It encodes CASSQEGLAGHSTGELFF.

This clone came up a few times. The V call is TRBV9, the J call TRBJ2-2; D remains unclear. The germline V gene has CDR1 SGDLS and CDR2 YYNGEE. This CDR3 is built from 13 residues. V shed 0 bases and J shed 7 bases, with 7 bases lying between them. The CDR3 region is CASSVVEVGELFF. The CDR3 coding sequence is TGTGCCAGCAGCGTAGTAGAGGTCGGGGAGCTGTTTTTT.

The rearrangement links TRBV27 to TRBJ2-1, with 7 bases matching TRBD2. Looked up from germline, CDR1 is MNHEY and CDR2 is SMNVEV (reference sequence). The length of the CDR3 is 17 residues. Trimming removed 2 bases from V and 1 base from J; junction bases left unmatched: 8. Here the CDR3 DNA reads TGTGCCAGCAGTTTAGCCATACTAGCGAGATCCTACAATGAGCAGTTCTTC. Its translation is CASSLAILARSYNEQFF.

The chain joins TRBV10-3 to TRBJ2-7; 13 bases map to TRBD2. Trimming removed 1 base from V and 5 bases from J; junction bases left unmatched: 20. The germline V gene encodes CDR1 ENHRY and CDR2 SYGVKD. The CDR3 is 21 residues long. CDR3 bases: TGTGCCATCAGTGAGTGGAATCAGACTAGCGGGAGGTCCGCGGTTGGGCACGAGCAGTACTTC. Translation: CAISEWNQTSGRSAVGHEQYF.

A few counts support this clone. CDR3 nucleotides: TGCGCCAGCAGCTTAGGACTAGCGGGAGGGTCCTACGAGCAGTACTTC. Protein sequence: CASSLGLAGGSYEQYF. This chain connects TRBV5-1 to TRBJ2-7; 15 bases align to TRBD2. This CDR3 region has 16 residues. The germline CDR1 and CDR2 sequences are SGHRS and YFSETQ. The V gene end was trimmed by 2 bases and the J gene end by 1 base; junction bases not matched to a gene: 1.

The rearrangement joins TRBV28 to TRBJ1-1; D is undetermined. The germline V gene has CDR1 MDHEN and CDR2 SYDVKM. V lost 5 bases and J 0 bases, leaving 13 bases between the germline ends. CDR3 size: 15 residues. The CDR3 DNA follows: TGTGCCAGCAGTCTATACCCGAGAATGAACACTGAAGCTTTCTTT. Translated: CASSLYPRMNTEAFF.

The rearrangement links TRBV2 to TRBJ2-1; 13 nucleotides match TRBD2. The V gene end was trimmed by 8 bases and the J gene end by 0 bases; junction bases not matched to a gene: 7. This CDR3 region has 17 residues. CDR1 and CDR2 (germline): SNHLY, FYNNEI. CDR3 residues: CASQGTSGTSSYNEQFF. In DNA, the CDR3 is TGTGCCAGCCAAGGGACTAGCGGGACGAGCTCCTACAATGAGCAGTTCTTC. The whole variable domain, filled in from reference TRBV2 and TRBJ2-1, reads EPEVTQTPSHQVTQMGQEVILRCVPISNHLYFYWYRQILGQKVEFLVSFYNNEISEKSEIFDDQFSVERPDGSNFTLKIRSTKLEDSAMYFCASQGTSGTSSYNEQFFGPGTRLTVL.

The chain couples TRBV7-9 to TRBJ2-3; 8 bases align to TRBD2. CDR3 length equals 17 residues. Germline CDR1 reads SEHNR; CDR2 reads FQNEAQ (reference sequence). The trim removed 5 bases at V and 4 bases at J, leaving 14 bases unmatched. CDR3 DNA sequence: TGTGCCAGCAGCCGCCGGGGCAGCGGGAGTCTGGCAGATACGCAGTATTTT. Amino acid sequence: CASSRRGSGSLADTQYF. The full variable domain, in which reference TRBV7-9 and TRBJ2-3 provide the parts outside the CDR3, is DTGVSQNPRHKITKRGQNVTFRCDPISEHNRLYWYRQTLGQGPEFLTYFQNEAQLEKSRLLSDRFSAERPKGSFSTLEIQRTEQGDSAMYLCASSRRGSGSLADTQYFGPGTRLTVL.

The count of this clone is one. The chain joins TRBV7-2 to TRBJ2-1, with 12 positions matching TRBD2. The CDR3 sequence is 16 residues long. The V gene end was trimmed by 7 bases and the J gene end by 8 bases; junction bases not matched to a gene: 12. In germline, CDR1 is SGHTA, CDR2 FQGNSA. The CDR3 coding sequence is TGTGCCAGCACCCCTGGGGCTAGCGGGAGGGGGTATGAGCAGTTCTTC. Protein sequence: CASTPGASGRGYEQFF. Combining the CDR3 with reference TRBV7-2 and TRBJ2-1 gives the whole variable domain GAGVSQSPSNKVTEKGKDVELRCDPISGHTALYWYRQSLGQGLEFLIYFQGNSAPDKSGLPSDRFSAERTGGSVSTLTIQRTQQEDSAVYLCASTPGASGRGYEQFFGPGTRLTVL.

The rearrangement uses TRBV21-1 and TRBJ2-2; no check of the table's D call, TRBD1, against the DNA was made. TRBV21-1 is listed as a pseudogene. The CDR3 spans 14 residues. CDR3 nucleotide sequence: TGTGCCAGCAGCAAAGAACAGGGCACCGGGGAGCTGTTTTTT. It translates to CASSKEQGTGELFF.

The chain carries TRBV5-1 and TRBJ1-5; no reliable D call. The germline V gene has CDR1 SGHRS and CDR2 YFSETQ. This CDR3 spans 15 amino acids. Trimming cost V 4 bases and J 0 bases, with 11 bases left between them. Here the CDR3 DNA reads TGCGCCAGCAGCCCCGACACATATAGCAATCAGCCCCAGCATTTT. It encodes CASSPDTYSNQPQHF.

The V and J genes are TRBV29-1 and TRBJ2-1; no definite D call. Trimming left V 2 bases short and J 8 bases short, with 10 bases between. CDR1 SQVTM and CDR2 ANQGSEA come from the germline V gene. The CDR3 totals 12 residues. CDR3 in DNA: TGCAGCGTTGAACCAGATTCCGATGAGCAGTTCTTC. Residues: CSVEPDSDEQFF.

The J gene is TRBJ2-2, the V gene TRBV9; 7 nucleotides line up with TRBD2. The CDR3 sequence is 16 residues long. CDR1 is SGDLS, CDR2 YYNGEE, per germline. J was trimmed by 0 bases and V by 7 bases; bases with no gene match: 9. CDR3 bases: TGTGCCAGCCGGGGAGTAGCGGGTTCGAACACCGGGGAGCTGTTTTTT. Encoded protein: CASRGVAGSNTGELFF.

V usage is TRBV18 and J usage is TRBJ2-7, with 7 nucleotides matching TRBD1. The germline V gene has CDR1 KGHSH and CDR2 LQKENI. This CDR3 is 16 amino acids long. V gave up 6 bases and J gave up 6 bases; unmatched junction bases: 17. The CDR3, as DNA: TGTGCCAGCTCCCTAGGAGTAAGGTCGACAGGGAGCGAGCAGTACTTC. It yields the protein CASSLGVRSTGSEQYF.